This is a list of T cell receptor beta chains from one sample in a study of human T cells and chemical hapten exposure. TCRdb independently ran MiXCR on the RACE reads; one entry per CDR3 protein. The repertoire has approximately 350,000 distinct CDR3 sequences, over 6% of them found once; the top ten carry more than 5.5%. Here the sequenced sample was whole blood, taken in connection with sensitization to the hapten diphenylcyclopropenone (DPC). The receptors originated from a woman younger than 35 with alopecia areata. Some clones in this sample may be carry-over from other donors' samples. Each CDR3 is given with its conserved first and last residue. The D gene is left open where the match is weak. The size of a clone is reported for some rows only, either as once, few or many, or as a class for expanded clones.

j_call: TRBJ2-3
v_call: TRBV5-1
d_call: TRBD2
clone_size: many
cdr3_aa: CASSLGGLAGSDRDTQYF
cdr3_nt: TGCGCCAGCAGCTTGGGCGGACTAGCGGGGTCGGATAGAGATACGCAGTATTTT

j_call: TRBJ2-2
v_call: TRBV7-9
d_call: .
clone_size: many
cdr3_aa: CASSLDTGELFF
cdr3_nt: TGTGCCAGCAGCTTGGACACCGGGGAGCTGTTTTTT

j_call: TRBJ2-7
v_call: TRBV9
d_call: TRBD2
clone_size: few
cdr3_aa: CASSISGDEQYF
cdr3_nt: TGTGCCAGCAGCATAAGCGGGGACGAGCAGTACTTC

j_call: TRBJ2-5
v_call: TRBV7-2
d_call: TRBD1
clone_size: many
cdr3_aa: CASSLRGQETQYF
cdr3_nt: TGTGCCAGCAGCTTAAGGGGGCAGGAGACCCAGTACTTC

j_call: TRBJ2-5
v_call: TRBV29-1
d_call: TRBD1
clone_size: many
cdr3_aa: CSVARDRNGETQYF
cdr3_nt: TGCAGCGTGGCTCGGGACAGGAATGGAGAGACCCAGTACTTC

j_call: TRBJ2-1
v_call: TRBV20-1
d_call: .
clone_size: many
cdr3_aa: CSAYERVNEQFF
cdr3_nt: TGCAGTGCTTACGAGAGGGTCAATGAGCAGTTCTTC

j_call: TRBJ2-3
v_call: TRBV3-1
d_call: TRBD2
clone_size: few
cdr3_aa: CASSPGTIVRSWDTQYF
cdr3_nt: TGTGCCAGCAGCCCCGGGACTATCGTAAGGTCGTGGGATACGCAGTATTTT

j_call: TRBJ1-3
v_call: TRBV12-3/TRBV12-4
d_call: TRBD1
clone_size: .
cdr3_aa: CASSLRDSGNTIYF
cdr3_nt: TGTGCCAGCAGTTTGAGGGACAGCGGAAACACCATATATTTT

j_call: TRBJ1-6
v_call: TRBV12-5
d_call: TRBD1
clone_size: many
cdr3_aa: CASGSGQGAARSPLHF
cdr3_nt: TGTGCTAGTGGTTCAGGACAGGGGGCAGCTCGGTCACCCCTCCACTTT

j_call: TRBJ1-1
v_call: TRBV20-1
d_call: .
clone_size: many
cdr3_aa: CSARGVLDTEAFF
cdr3_nt: TGCAGTGCTAGAGGGGTGTTGGACACTGAAGCTTTCTTT

j_call: TRBJ1-1
v_call: TRBV6-5
d_call: .
clone_size: many
cdr3_aa: CASSPPDGRGHEAFF
cdr3_nt: TGTGCCAGCAGTCCACCTGACGGGAGGGGACATGAAGCTTTCTTT

j_call: TRBJ1-6
v_call: TRBV5-4
d_call: .
clone_size: .
cdr3_aa: CASSFTGNSPLHF
cdr3_nt: TGTGCCAGCAGTTTTACAGGGAATTCACCCCTCCACTTT

j_call: TRBJ2-3
v_call: TRBV11-3
d_call: .
clone_size: few
cdr3_aa: CASSLEGAPTDTQYF
cdr3_nt: TGTGCCAGCAGCTTAGAGGGGGCGCCCACAGATACGCAGTATTTT

j_call: TRBJ2-1
v_call: TRBV5-6
d_call: .
clone_size: .
cdr3_aa: CASSSSGSSYNEQFF
cdr3_nt: TGTGCCAGCAGCTCCTCCGGGAGCTCCTACAATGAGCAGTTCTTC

j_call: TRBJ1-1
v_call: TRBV13
d_call: .
clone_size: many
cdr3_aa: CASSFIGSTEAFF
cdr3_nt: TGTGCCAGCAGCTTTATAGGGAGCACTGAAGCTTTCTTT

j_call: TRBJ2-7
v_call: TRBV14
d_call: .
clone_size: few
cdr3_aa: CASSAGTILQYF
cdr3_nt: TGTGCCAGCAGCGCGGGGACGATTTTGCAGTACTTC

j_call: TRBJ1-3
v_call: TRBV7-3
d_call: .
clone_size: many
cdr3_aa: CASSPNGGPGNTIYF
cdr3_nt: TGTGCCAGCAGCCCCAATGGGGGGCCTGGAAACACCATATATTTT

j_call: TRBJ2-7
v_call: TRBV6-1
d_call: .
clone_size: .
cdr3_aa: CASSGGKILGHAMSYEQYF
cdr3_nt: TGTGCCAGCAGTGGGGGAAAGATTCTGGGGCACGCAATGTCCTACGAGCAGTACTTC